This section outlines one TCR beta chain sequence together with its context. Sequencing was at deep level. TCRdb's table, derived via immunoSEQ multiplex PCR, lists solely in-frame clones and lacks some. This table holds fewer than 1 million clones, just over 95% found once. This specimen belongs to a study of shared clonotypes between healthy human individuals. Overall study: Plates per donor: three CD4 naive, three CD4 memory, two CD8 naive, one CD8 memory.

The naive CD8 subset, CD45RO-negative cells positively selected for CCR7, excluded terminally differentiated effector memory CD45RA+ cells. Adult Caucasians living in Nashville, Tennessee made up all of the donors. The V segment lost 6 bases and the J segment 0 bases; nucleotides outside the gene matches: 3. CDR3 length equals 16 residues. Germline CDR1 reads MDHEN; CDR2 reads SYDVKM. Sequences were obtained from naive CD8+ T cells sorted from blood. The receptor's source is a man aged 25 to 40 in good health. The rearrangement uses TRBV28 and TRBJ2-4; 12 bases align to TRBD2. The CDR3: CASSQGLAGAKNIQYF. The DNA for the CDR3 is TGTGCCAGCAGCCAGGGACTAGCGGGAGCCAAAAACATTCAGTACTTC.